The T cell receptor beta chain described here comes from a study of CD8 T cells in Susac syndrome. When the RNA was reverse transcribed, random hexamers were used with an input of roughly 0.5 to 1 ug. It was immunoSEQ multiplex PCR that amplified TCR beta CDR3 across 54 Vbeta and 13 Jbeta. TCRdb called the immunoSEQ multiplex PCR reads again in MiXCR, with one record for every CDR3 protein. In the table there are more than 95,000 distinct CDR3 sequences, about 92% of which are singletons. The germline V gene has CDR1 DFQATT and CDR2 SNEGSKA (reference sequence). V lost 6 bases and J lost 4, with 21 bases in between. This CDR3 is 16 amino acids long. Sequencing of TCR beta was carried out in blood CD8+ and CD4+ T cells. Control patients had untreated stable or active relapsing-remitting multiple sclerosis by revised McDonald criteria. TEMRA cells were enriched by FACS, while CD8+ and CD4+ T cells were obtained through a negative isolation that was performed magnetically.

The TCR was taken from a human donor with multiple sclerosis. Sequenced: CD4+ T cells from PBMCs. The V gene is TRBV20-1, the J gene TRBJ1-4; TRBD1 is a possible D gene (5 bases). CDR3: CSAGTSGTLSNEKLFF. The CDR3 region has the DNA TGCAGTGCCGGTACAAGCGGGACTCTTAGTAATGAAAAACTGTTTTTT.